These T cell receptor beta chains were read from a single sample in a study of beta chain features in type 1 diabetes. Sequencing was performed with immunoSEQ multiplex PCR; in TCRdb, only in-frame clones are kept and a portion is missing. The sample contains fewer than 550,000 clones, over 10% of which appear only once. Source material: naive CD4+ T cells from blood. These receptors came from a young woman in good health. Both conserved end residues are part of each CDR3. Fields, in order: J gene, V gene, D gene, clone size, CDR3 DNA, CDR3 protein. The D gene is left open where the match is weak. Clone size, where shown, is once, few, many, or a class for clones that have expanded.

j_call: TRBJ1-2; v_call: TRBV7-2; d_call: TRBD1; clone_size: NA; cdr3_nt: TGTGCCAGCAGCCCCGACAGGGGGTATATCTATGGCTACACCTTC; cdr3_aa: CASSPDRGYIYGYTF
j_call: TRBJ2-3; v_call: TRBV7-6; d_call: NA; clone_size: NA; cdr3_nt: TGTGCCAGCAGCTTAACCGGGGGATCAGATACGCAGTATTTT; cdr3_aa: CASSLTGGSDTQYF
j_call: TRBJ2-5; v_call: TRBV4-1; d_call: TRBD2; clone_size: NA; cdr3_nt: TGCGCCAGCAGCCAAGGCGCCGGGACTAGGTTTGAGACCCAGTACTTC; cdr3_aa: CASSQGAGTRFETQYF
j_call: TRBJ1-4; v_call: TRBV6-4; d_call: TRBD1; clone_size: few; cdr3_nt: TGTGCCAGCAGCCGGGACAGAGGGGAAAAACTGTTTTTT; cdr3_aa: CASSRDRGEKLFF
j_call: TRBJ2-1; v_call: TRBV29-1; d_call: TRBD1; clone_size: few; cdr3_nt: TGCAGCGTTCACAAAGGGACAGGATACAATGAGCAGTTCTTC; cdr3_aa: CSVHKGTGYNEQFF
j_call: TRBJ2-7; v_call: TRBV25-1; d_call: TRBD1; clone_size: few; cdr3_nt: TGTGCCAGCACCCTAACAGGGGGCGTCGAGCAGTACTTC; cdr3_aa: CASTLTGGVEQYF
j_call: TRBJ1-1; v_call: TRBV25-1; d_call: TRBD1; clone_size: few; cdr3_nt: TGTGCCAGCAGTGAATCTAGGACAGGGGACACTGAAGCTTTCTTT; cdr3_aa: CASSESRTGDTEAFF
j_call: TRBJ2-7; v_call: TRBV5-1; d_call: NA; clone_size: NA; cdr3_nt: TGCGCCAGCAGCTCCTGGGACTACGAGCAGTACTTC; cdr3_aa: CASSSWDYEQYF
j_call: TRBJ2-3; v_call: TRBV18; d_call: NA; clone_size: NA; cdr3_nt: TGTGCCAGCACGAGAGGGATAACAGATACGCAGTATTTT; cdr3_aa: CASTRGITDTQYF
j_call: TRBJ2-7; v_call: TRBV27; d_call: NA; clone_size: few; cdr3_nt: TGTGCCAGCAGTTTATCTGGCGGGCAGACCTACGAGCAGTACTTC; cdr3_aa: CASSLSGGQTYEQYF
j_call: TRBJ2-1; v_call: TRBV16; d_call: NA; clone_size: many; cdr3_nt: TGTGCCAGCAGCCCCCTTAAAGGGGGAGTCCTAAATGAGCAGTTCTTC; cdr3_aa: CASSPLKGGVLNEQFF
j_call: TRBJ2-7; v_call: TRBV9; d_call: TRBD2; clone_size: NA; cdr3_nt: TGTGCCAGCAGCGGGACGCCCGGGACTAGTGTTCACGAGCAGTACTTC; cdr3_aa: CASSGTPGTSVHEQYF